Below are 11 T cell receptor beta chains sequenced from a single sample in a study of blood T cell repertoires in COVID-19. Clones were sequenced by immunoSEQ multiplex PCR, and TCRdb holds only the in-frame ones, with some missing. The data hold some 100,000 clones, with approximately 80% observed a single time. Source material: peripheral blood. The receptor source for this set is a human donor in a cohort sampled during active COVID-19.

The rearrangement uses TRBV13 and TRBJ1-6; D is uncertain. The CDR3 is 14 residues long. V lost 8 bases to trimming and J lost 5 bases, with 13 bases between them. CDR1 PRHDT and CDR2 FYEKMQ come from the germline V gene (reference sequence). The CDR3, as DNA: TGTGCCAGCTCCCGACGGAGGGATAATTCACCCCTCCACTTT. This sequence encodes CASSRRRDNSPLHF.

The chain combines TRBV27 with TRBJ1-5; D is perhaps TRBD1 (5 bases). Germline V gene data show CDR1 as MNHEY and CDR2 as SMNVEV (reference sequence). The V end was cut by 3 bases, the J end by 7 bases, with 10 bases between. This CDR3 has 13 amino acids. The CDR3 region is CASSFQGGQPQHF. The CDR3 coding sequence is TGTGCCAGCAGTTTTCAGGGTGGACAGCCCCAGCATTTT.

This clone was detected only once. The V gene is TRBV6-2 or TRBV6-3, the J gene TRBJ2-7; D gene uncertain. With 4 bases removed from V and 3 bases from J, the gap between germline ends came to 7 bases. The germline V gene has CDR1 MNHEY and CDR2 SVGEGT. The CDR3 sequence is 12 residues long. As DNA, the CDR3 is TGTGCCAGCAGTTCGCGTAACTACGAGCAGTACTTC. This sequence encodes CASSSRNYEQYF.

The rearrangement uses TRBV4-2 and TRBJ2-1; 9 bases align to TRBD2. The CDR3 covers 18 residues. The V gene's germline CDR1 is LGHNA and CDR2 YNFKEQ. The ends lost 0 bases at V and 10 bases at J; junction bases unmatched: 16. The CDR3 region has the DNA TGTGCCAGCAGCCAAGATCTAGTCGTAGGCGGGGGGGCACGAGAGCAGTTCTTC. Encoded protein: CASSQDLVVGGGAREQFF.

The V call is TRBV5-1, the J call TRBJ2-5; TRBD1 aligns across 9 bases. Germline CDR1 is SGHRS and CDR2 is YFSETQ. Trimming at V came to 4 bases and at J to 2 bases, leaving 12 bases not matched to a gene. This CDR3 spans 17 amino acids. The chain's CDR3 is CASSPRTAGTGQETQYF. CDR3 DNA: TGCGCCAGCAGCCCACGGACCGCCGGGACAGGGCAAGAGACCCAGTACTTC.

This chain uses TRBV23-1 with TRBJ2-7, with 8 bases that match TRBD1. TRBV23-1 counts as an open reading frame of uncertain function. V dropped 6 bases and J dropped 3; count of bases not matched to a gene: 7. The CDR3 length is 14 residues. In nucleotides, the CDR3 is TGCGCCAGCAGCCCCGGGACAGGTCTCTACGAGCAGTACTTC. Translation gives CASSPGTGLYEQYF.

V is TRBV5-1 and J is TRBJ2-5; 7 nucleotides line up with TRBD2. The ends lost 5 bases at V and 1 base at J; junction bases unmatched: 5. Germline CDR1 and CDR2: SGHRS and YFSETQ. This CDR3 spans 14 amino acids. CDR3 sequence (DNA): TGCGCCAGCAGTTATGGCGGGAGCCAAGAGACCCAGTACTTC. It is translated as CASSYGGSQETQYF.

The chain links TRBV27 to TRBJ2-4; TRBD2 agrees at 8 bases. With V trimmed by 5 bases and J by 6 bases, 3 bases remained unmatched. Germline values: CDR1 MNHEY, CDR2 SMNVEV (reference sequence). The CDR3 is made up of 13 amino acids. The CDR3: CASSSGGGNIQYF. For the CDR3, the DNA is TGTGCCAGCAGTAGCGGGGGTGGAAACATTCAGTACTTC.

V gene TRBV7-8 combines with J gene TRBJ1-5; D possibly corresponds to TRBD1 (5 bases). The CDR3 consists of 15 residues. Trimming left V 5 bases short and J 4 bases short, with 15 bases between. CDR1 and CDR2 (germline): SGHVS, FQNEAQ. In DNA form, the CDR3 reads TGTGCCAGCAGCCCCCCGGGGGTAGGAAATCAGCCCCAGCATTTT. Its translation is CASSPPGVGNQPQHF.

The chain couples TRBV6-5 to TRBJ2-3; perhaps TRBD2 as D (5 bases). Germline loops: CDR1 MNHEY, CDR2 SVGAGI. This CDR3 contains 15 residues. V was pared by 0 bases and J by 5 bases, with 12 bases between. This chain's CDR3 is CASSYSNQAGDTQYF. CDR3 coding DNA: TGTGCCAGCAGTTACTCGAACCAGGCGGGAGATACGCAGTATTTT.

The chain recombines TRBV27 with TRBJ2-3; D is possibly TRBD1 (8 bases). Germline CDR1 reads MNHEY; CDR2 reads SMNVEV (reference sequence). V dropped 1 base and J dropped 9 bases, with 17 bases sitting between them. The CDR3 runs 15 residues. The CDR3 loop is CASSLLIGQGGTQYF. The CDR3 coding sequence is TGTGCCAGCAGTTTATTGATCGGACAGGGAGGGACGCAGTATTTT.